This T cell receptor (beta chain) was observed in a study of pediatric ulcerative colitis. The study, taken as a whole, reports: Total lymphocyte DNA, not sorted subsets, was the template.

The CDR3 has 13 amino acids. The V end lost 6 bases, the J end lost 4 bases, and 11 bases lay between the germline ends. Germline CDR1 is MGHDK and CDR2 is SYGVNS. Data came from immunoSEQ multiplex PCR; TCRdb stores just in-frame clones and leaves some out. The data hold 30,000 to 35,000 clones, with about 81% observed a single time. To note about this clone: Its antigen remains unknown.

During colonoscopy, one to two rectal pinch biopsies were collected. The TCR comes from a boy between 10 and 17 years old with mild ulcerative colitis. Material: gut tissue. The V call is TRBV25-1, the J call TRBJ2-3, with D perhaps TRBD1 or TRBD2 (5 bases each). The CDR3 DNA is TGTGCCAGCAGCCGGGGCAGGGCAGATACGCAGTATTTT. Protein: CASSRGRADTQYF.